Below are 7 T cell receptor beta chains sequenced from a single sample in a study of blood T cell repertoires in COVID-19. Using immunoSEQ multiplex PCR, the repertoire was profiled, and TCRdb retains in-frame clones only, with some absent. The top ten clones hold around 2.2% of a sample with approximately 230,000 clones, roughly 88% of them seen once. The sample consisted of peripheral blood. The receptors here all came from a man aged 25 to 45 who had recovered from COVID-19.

The CDR3: CSVASELNTIYF. The CDR3, as DNA: TGCAGCGTTGCGAGTGAGTTAAACACCATATATTTT. The chain recombines TRBV29-1 with TRBJ1-3; no firm D call. CDR1 and CDR2 from the germline V gene are SQVTM and ANQGSEA. The CDR3 length is 12 residues. V dropped 4 bases and J dropped 6 bases, with 10 bases sitting between them.

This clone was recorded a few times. Written as DNA, the CDR3 is TGTGCCAGCAGTGACCGCGACCCGGCTAGCGGGCCTGGGGGTGAGCAGTTCTTC. It yields the protein CASSDRDPASGPGGEQFF. V gene TRBV6-4 combines with J gene TRBJ2-1; 8 bases fit TRBD2. The CDR3 totals 18 residues. The germline V gene encodes CDR1 MRHNA and CDR2 SNTAGT. J lost 9 bases, V lost 2 bases, and 18 bases had no gene match.

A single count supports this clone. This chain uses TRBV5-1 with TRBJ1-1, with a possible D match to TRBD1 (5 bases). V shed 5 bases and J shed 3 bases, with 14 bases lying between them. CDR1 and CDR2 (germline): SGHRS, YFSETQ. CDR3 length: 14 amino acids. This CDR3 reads CASRAGGMDTEAFF. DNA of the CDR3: TGCGCCAGCAGGGCGGGGGGGATGGACACTGAAGCTTTCTTT. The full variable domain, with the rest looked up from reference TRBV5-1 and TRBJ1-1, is KAGVTQTPRYLIKTRGQQVTLSCSPISGHRSVSWYQQTPGQGLQFLFEYFSETQRNKGNFPGRFSGRQFSNSRSEMNVSTLELGDSALYLCASRAGGMDTEAFFGQGTRLTVV.

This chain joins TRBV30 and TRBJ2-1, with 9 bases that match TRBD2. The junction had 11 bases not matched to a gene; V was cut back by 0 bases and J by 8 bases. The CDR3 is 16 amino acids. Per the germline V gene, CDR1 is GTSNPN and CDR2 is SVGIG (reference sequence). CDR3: CAWSVGYSGGEDEQFF. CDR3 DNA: TGTGCCTGGAGTGTAGGGTATAGCGGGGGCGAGGATGAGCAGTTCTTC.

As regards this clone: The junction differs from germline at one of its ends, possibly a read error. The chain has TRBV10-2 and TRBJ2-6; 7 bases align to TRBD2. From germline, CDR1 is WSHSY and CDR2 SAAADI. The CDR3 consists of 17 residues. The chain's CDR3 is CASTEGGYTSGANVLTF. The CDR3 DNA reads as TGCGCCAGCACTGAGGGAGGGTATACCTCTGGGGCCAACGTCCTGACTTTC.

CDR3 amino acids: CATSDLDINYGYTF. As DNA, the CDR3 is TGTGCCACCAGTGATTTGGACATTAACTATGGCTACACCTTC. This chain links TRBV24-1 with TRBJ1-2; no reliable D call. This CDR3 comprises 14 residues. Trimming shortened V by 0 bases and J by 1 base, and 5 bases separated the two germline ends. The germline CDR1 and CDR2 sequences are KGHDR and SFDVKD.

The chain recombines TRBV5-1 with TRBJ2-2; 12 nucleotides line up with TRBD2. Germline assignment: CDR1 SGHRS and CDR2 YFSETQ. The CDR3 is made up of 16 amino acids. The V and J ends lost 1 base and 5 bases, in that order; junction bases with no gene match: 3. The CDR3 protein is CASSLMTSGGTGELFF. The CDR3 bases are TGCGCCAGCAGCTTGATGACTAGCGGGGGTACCGGGGAGCTGTTTTTT. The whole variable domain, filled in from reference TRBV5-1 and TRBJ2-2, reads KAGVTQTPRYLIKTRGQQVTLSCSPISGHRSVSWYQQTPGQGLQFLFEYFSETQRNKGNFPGRFSGRQFSNSRSEMNVSTLELGDSALYLCASSLMTSGGTGELFFGEGSRLTVL.